Listed here are 11 T cell receptor beta chains from one sample, sequenced in a study of T cell repertoires in cytomegalovirus infection. TCRdb passed the reads through MiXCR, listing each CDR3 protein once. The sample has some 600,000 distinct CDR3 sequences; approximately 25% are singletons. Sequenced sample: CD8+ T cells from PBMCs. The receptors were gathered from a human donor in good health (CMV status not recorded). Some clones in this sample may be carry-over from other donors' samples.

The rearrangement joins TRBV2 to TRBJ1-2; D gene uncertain. This CDR3 region has 18 residues. Germline values: CDR1 SNHLY, CDR2 FYNNEI. Trimming took 0 bases from V and 2 from J, leaving 19 bases between them. The CDR3 is CASSEAVPRRTTNYGYTF. DNA for the CDR3: TGTGCCAGCAGTGAAGCTGTTCCTAGACGGACGACCAACTATGGCTACACCTTC.

This clonotype was picked up many times. The chain uses TRBV7-6 and TRBJ2-3, with 7 bases that match TRBD2. Per germline, CDR1 SGHVS and CDR2 FNYEAQ. The CDR3 length is 17 residues. Trimming cost V 0 bases and J 2 bases; bases outside gene matches: 8. The CDR3 protein is CASSLAEGGGYTDTQYF. The CDR3 nucleotides read TGTGCCAGCAGCTTAGCCGAGGGCGGGGGTTACACAGATACGCAGTATTTT.

The genes are TRBV20-1 and TRBJ2-2, with a tentative D call TRBD2 (5 bases). The ends were cut back, 4 bases at V and 0 bases at J, with 12 bases in the middle. The germline V gene encodes CDR1 DFQATT and CDR2 SNEGSKA (reference sequence). This CDR3 region has 15 residues. Written as DNA, the CDR3 is TGCAGTGCTAAGGAGGTGGCGGCGAACACCGGGGAGCTGTTTTTT. This codes for CSAKEVAANTGELFF.

The table lists this clonotype with a few counts. The chain employs TRBV29-1 and TRBJ2-5; weak D call: TRBD2 (6 bases). The CDR3 sequence is 17 residues long. CDR1 is SQVTM, CDR2 ANQGSEA, per germline. V was trimmed by 2 bases and J by 6 bases, leaving 25 bases between them. CDR3 protein: CSVEKMGQGGRGKTQYF. The CDR3 DNA sequence: TGCAGCGTTGAAAAGATGGGCCAGGGAGGCCGAGGGAAGACCCAGTACTTC.

As regards this clonotype: This could be a read error, since a much larger clone is one nucleotide away. The chain carries TRBV7-2 and TRBJ1-2, with 8 bases aligning to TRBD1. Germline CDR1 and CDR2: SGHTA and FQGNSA. CDR3 length: 18 residues. Trimming at V came to 1 base and at J to 6 bases, leaving 16 bases not matched to a gene. The CDR3 loop is CASSLVVFDRTGLDGYTF. The CDR3 DNA follows: TGTGCCAGCAGCTTAGTGGTCTTCGATAGGACAGGGCTGGATGGCTACACCTTC.

A remark on this clonotype: A read error may explain this, as a much larger clone is one base away. V gene TRBV7-6 combines with J gene TRBJ1-1; D is undetermined. Germline loops: CDR1 SGHVS, CDR2 FNYEAQ. The CDR3 is made up of 13 amino acids. The CDR3, as DNA: TGTGCCAACAGCTCCAACCTGAACACTGAAGCTTTCTTT. Protein product: CANSSNLNTEAFF. The variable domain in full, with the rest retrieved from reference TRBV7-6 and TRBJ1-1, is GAGVSQSPRYKVTKRGQDVALRCDPISGHVSLYWYRQALGQGPEFLTYFNYEAQQDKSGLPNDRFSAERPEGSISTLTIQRTEQRDSAMYRCANSSNLNTEAFFGQGTRLTVV.

This clonotype came up a few times. The rearrangement links TRBV7-9 to TRBJ1-4, with D possibly being TRBD1 (5 bases). Germline loops: CDR1 SEHNR, CDR2 FQNEAQ (reference sequence). The CDR3 spans 14 residues. V lost 3 bases and J lost 5, with 10 bases in between. CDR3 amino acids: CASSLARVNEKLFF. CDR3 DNA: TGTGCCAGCAGCTTGGCCAGGGTGAATGAAAAACTGTTTTTT. Full variable domain (rest looked up from reference TRBV7-9 and TRBJ1-4): DTGVSQNPRHKITKRGQNVTFRCDPISEHNRLYWYRQTLGQGPEFLTYFQNEAQLEKSRLLSDRFSAERPKGSFSTLEIQRTEQGDSAMYLCASSLARVNEKLFFGSGTQLSVL.

A remark on this clonotype: This may stem from a read error, because a much larger clone lies one nucleotide away. The genes are TRBV7-8 and TRBJ2-7; D is unresolved. Germline assignment: CDR1 SGHVS and CDR2 FQNEAQ. The CDR3 is 12 amino acids. Here the CDR3 DNA reads TGTGCCAGCCGACCCAATTCCTACGGGCAGTACTTC. Translation gives CASRPNSYGQYF.

This clonotype has only a few counts. The rearrangement links TRBV20-1 to TRBJ1-6; tentatively, D is TRBD1 (6 bases). The CDR3 spans 15 residues. Germline V CDR1 and CDR2: DFQATT, SNEGSKA (reference sequence). V was clipped by 5 bases and J by 0 bases, with 11 bases between them. CDR3 amino acids: CSAWTESSYNSPLHF. The CDR3 DNA reads as TGCAGTGCTTGGACAGAGAGCTCCTATAATTCACCCCTCCACTTT.

In DNA form, the CDR3 reads TGTGCCAGCAGCCAAGATCAGCTAGCGCGATTGAACACCGGGGAGCTGTTTTTT. It yields the protein CASSQDQLARLNTGELFF. The chain uses TRBV4-2 and TRBJ2-2, with D perhaps TRBD2 (6 bases). CDR3 length equals 18 residues. The V and J ends lost 0 bases and 1 base respectively, with 15 bases between them. The germline V gene has CDR1 LGHNA and CDR2 YNFKEQ.

The table lists this clonotype with many counts. The rearrangement links TRBV10-3 to TRBJ1-5; D is uncertain. This CDR3 is built from 14 residues. Deletions cut 6 bases from V and 0 bases from J, with 9 bases between. Germline CDR1 is ENHRY and CDR2 is SYGVKD. The CDR3 coding sequence is TGTGCCATCAGAGATCCCGGTAGCAATCAGCCCCAGCATTTT. It specifies CAIRDPGSNQPQHF.